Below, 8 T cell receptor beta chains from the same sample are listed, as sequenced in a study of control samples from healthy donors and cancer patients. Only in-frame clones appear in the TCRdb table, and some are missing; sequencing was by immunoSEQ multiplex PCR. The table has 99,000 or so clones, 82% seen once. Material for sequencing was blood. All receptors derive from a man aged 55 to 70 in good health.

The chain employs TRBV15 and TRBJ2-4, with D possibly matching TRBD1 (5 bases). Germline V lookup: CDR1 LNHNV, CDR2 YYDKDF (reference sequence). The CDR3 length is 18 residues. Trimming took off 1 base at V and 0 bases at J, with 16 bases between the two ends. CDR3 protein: CATSRVLPGPIAKNIQYF. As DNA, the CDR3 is TGTGCCACCAGCAGAGTGCTGCCAGGGCCTATAGCCAAAAACATTCAGTACTTC.

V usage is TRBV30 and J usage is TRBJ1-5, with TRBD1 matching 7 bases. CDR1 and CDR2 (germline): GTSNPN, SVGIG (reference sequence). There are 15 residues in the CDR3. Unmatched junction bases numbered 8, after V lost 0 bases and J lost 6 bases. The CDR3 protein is CAWSVRQAGGQPQHF. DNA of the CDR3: TGTGCCTGGAGTGTACGGCAGGCAGGGGGTCAGCCCCAGCATTTT. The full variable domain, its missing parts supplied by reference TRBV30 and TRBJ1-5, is SQTIHQWPATLVQPVGSPLSLECTVEGTSNPNLYWYRQAAGRGLQLLFYSVGIGQISSEVPQNLSASRPQDRQFILSSKKLLLSDSGFYLCAWSVRQAGGQPQHFGDGTRLSIL.

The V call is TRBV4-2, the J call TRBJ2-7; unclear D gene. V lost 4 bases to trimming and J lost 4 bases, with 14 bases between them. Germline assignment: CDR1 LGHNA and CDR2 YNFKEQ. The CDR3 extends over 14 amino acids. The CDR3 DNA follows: TGTGCCAGCAGCCCTGATCATTCCCTTTACGAGCAGTACTTC. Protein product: CASSPDHSLYEQYF.

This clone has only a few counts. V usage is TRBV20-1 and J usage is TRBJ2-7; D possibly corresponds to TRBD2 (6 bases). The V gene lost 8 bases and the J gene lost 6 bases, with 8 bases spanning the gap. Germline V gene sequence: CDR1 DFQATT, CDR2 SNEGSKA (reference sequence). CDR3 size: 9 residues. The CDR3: CSTGAEQYF. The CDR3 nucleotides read TGCAGTACGGGAGCCGAGCAGTACTTC.

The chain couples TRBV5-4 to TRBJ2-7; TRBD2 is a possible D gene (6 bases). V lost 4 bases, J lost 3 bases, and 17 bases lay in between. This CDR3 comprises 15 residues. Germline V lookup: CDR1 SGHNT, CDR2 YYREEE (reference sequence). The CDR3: CASSTGGVGGYEQYF. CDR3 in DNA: TGTGCCAGCAGCACCGGCGGGGTAGGCGGCTACGAGCAGTACTTC.

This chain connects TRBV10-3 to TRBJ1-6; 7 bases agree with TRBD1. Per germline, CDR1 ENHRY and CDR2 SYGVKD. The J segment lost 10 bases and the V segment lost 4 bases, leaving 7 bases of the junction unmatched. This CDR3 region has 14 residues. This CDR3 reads CAISANTGESPLHF. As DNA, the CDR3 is TGTGCCATCAGTGCCAATACAGGGGAATCACCCCTCCACTTT.

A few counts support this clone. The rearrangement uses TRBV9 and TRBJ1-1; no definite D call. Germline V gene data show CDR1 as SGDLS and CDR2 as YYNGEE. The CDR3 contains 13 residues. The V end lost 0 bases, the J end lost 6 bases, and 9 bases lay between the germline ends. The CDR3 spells CASSVATGSEAFF. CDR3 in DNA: TGTGCCAGCAGCGTAGCTACTGGCTCTGAAGCTTTCTTT.

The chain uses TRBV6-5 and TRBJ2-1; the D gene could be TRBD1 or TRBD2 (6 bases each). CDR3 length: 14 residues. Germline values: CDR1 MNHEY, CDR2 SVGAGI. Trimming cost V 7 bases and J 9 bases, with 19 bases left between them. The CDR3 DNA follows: TGTGCCAGCATTCGGGGGCGGGATGGCGGTGAGCAGTTCTTC. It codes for CASIRGRDGGEQFF.